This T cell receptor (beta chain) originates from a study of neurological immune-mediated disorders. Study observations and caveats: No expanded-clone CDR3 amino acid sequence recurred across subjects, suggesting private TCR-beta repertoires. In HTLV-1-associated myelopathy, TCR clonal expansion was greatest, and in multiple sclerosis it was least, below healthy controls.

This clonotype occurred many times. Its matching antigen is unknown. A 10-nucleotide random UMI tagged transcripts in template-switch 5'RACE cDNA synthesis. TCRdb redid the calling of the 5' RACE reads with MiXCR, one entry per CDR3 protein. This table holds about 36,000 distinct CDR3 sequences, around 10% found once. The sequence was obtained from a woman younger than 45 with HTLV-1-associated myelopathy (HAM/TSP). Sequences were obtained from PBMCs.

CDR3 nucleotides: TGCGCCAGCAGTCAATCGGCGCGGATTTTTGATAGCAATCAGCCCCAGCATTTT. This translates into CASSQSARIFDSNQPQHF. The chain recombines TRBV23-1 with TRBJ1-5; D is unclear. TRBV23-1 is given ORF status, its function remaining uncertain. The V and J ends lost 0 bases and 0 bases respectively, with 15 bases between them. The CDR3 is 18 amino acids.